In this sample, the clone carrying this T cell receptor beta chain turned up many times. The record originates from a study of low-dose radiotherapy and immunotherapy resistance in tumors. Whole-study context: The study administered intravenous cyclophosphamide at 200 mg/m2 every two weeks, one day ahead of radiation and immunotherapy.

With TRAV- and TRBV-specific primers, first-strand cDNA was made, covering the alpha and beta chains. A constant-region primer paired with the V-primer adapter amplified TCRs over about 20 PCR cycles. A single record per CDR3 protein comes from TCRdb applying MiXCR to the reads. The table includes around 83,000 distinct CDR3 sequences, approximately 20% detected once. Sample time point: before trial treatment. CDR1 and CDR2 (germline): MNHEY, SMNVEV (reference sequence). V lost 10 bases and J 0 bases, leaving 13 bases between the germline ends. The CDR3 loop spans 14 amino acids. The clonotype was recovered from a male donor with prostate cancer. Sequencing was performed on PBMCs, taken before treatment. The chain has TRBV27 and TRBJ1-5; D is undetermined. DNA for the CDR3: TGTGCCACCTCCGTGCTGCCTAGCAATCAGCCCCAGCATTTT. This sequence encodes CATSVLPSNQPQHF.